These 17 T cell receptor beta chains originate from one sample sequenced in a study of T cell repertoires in urothelial bladder cancer. The assay was immunoSEQ multiplex PCR, and TCRdb's table has in-frame clones only and misses some. The table shows some 14,000 clones, with 60% to 70% occurring only once. The sequencing sample was made of tumor-infiltrating cells from bladder cancer. Source of these receptors: a human donor with urothelial carcinoma.

This clone showed up just once. This chain connects TRBV7-2 to TRBJ1-2; 9 bases are shared with TRBD1. V shed 4 bases and J 4 bases; nucleotides not matched to a gene: 1. This CDR3 contains 13 residues. CDR1 is SGHTA, CDR2 FQGNSA, per germline. The CDR3 sequence is CASSSDRGYGYTF. The DNA for the CDR3 is TGTGCCAGCAGCTCGGACAGGGGCTATGGCTACACCTTC.

This clone was detected once. The chain recombines TRBV19 with TRBJ2-1; D perhaps matches TRBD2 (7 bases). CDR1 is LNHDA and CDR2 is SQIVND in the germline V gene (reference sequence). Trimming removed 4 bases from V and 2 bases from J, with 12 bases in between. This CDR3 spans 15 amino acids. CDR3 sequence (DNA): TGTGCCAGTAGTAGGGGGGGGACAACCTACAATGAGCAGTTCTTC. Its translation is CASSRGGTTYNEQFF. Supplemented by reference TRBV19 and TRBJ2-1, the full variable domain reads DGGITQSPKYLFRKEGQNVTLSCEQNLNHDAMYWYRQDPGQGLRLIYYSQIVNDFQKGDIAEGYSVSREKKESFPLTVTSAQKNPTAFYLCASSRGGTTYNEQFFGPGTRLTVL.

Here the CDR3 reads CASSWGGATTGELFF. Written as DNA, the CDR3 is TGTGCCAGCAGTTGGGGGGGGGCCACCACCGGGGAGCTGTTTTTT. The rearrangement joins TRBV6-1 to TRBJ2-2; tentatively, D is TRBD2 (7 bases). The CDR3 is 15 amino acids. V lost 5 bases, J lost 4 bases, and 14 bases lay in between. CDR1 is MNHNS, CDR2 SASEGT, per germline.

This rearrangement joins TRBV19 to TRBJ2-5, with a possible D match to TRBD1 (5 bases). V was shortened by 9 bases and J by 2 bases, with 7 bases between the two germline ends. Germline V gives CDR1 LNHDA, CDR2 SQIVND (reference sequence). This CDR3 contains 11 residues. CDR3 sequence reads: CASRVQETQYF. For the CDR3, the DNA is TGTGCCAGCAGGGTTCAAGAGACCCAGTACTTC.

This CDR3 is CASSPYGSYTGELFF. The CDR3, as DNA: TGTGCCAGCAGCCCGTACGGGAGCTACACCGGGGAGCTGTTTTTT. This chain links TRBV14 with TRBJ2-2; maybe TRBD2 (6 bases). The CDR3 has 15 amino acids. V lost 4 bases, J lost 3 bases, and 12 bases lay in between. Germline loops: CDR1 SGHDN, CDR2 FVKESK.

The CDR3 DNA reads as TGTGCCAGCAGCTCCCGGGGGGGGGCCGACGGAGATACGCAGTATTTT. It translates to CASSSRGGADGDTQYF. The genes are TRBV7-2 and TRBJ2-3; 8 bases are a match to TRBD2. CDR1 SGHTA and CDR2 FQGNSA come from the germline V gene. J lost 5 bases, V lost 4 bases, and 11 bases had no gene match. The CDR3 has 16 amino acids. Together with reference TRBV7-2 and TRBJ2-3, the CDR3 gives the full variable domain: GAGVSQSPSNKVTEKGKDVELRCDPISGHTALYWYRQSLGQGLEFLIYFQGNSAPDKSGLPSDRFSAERTGGSVSTLTIQRTQQEDSAVYLCASSSRGGADGDTQYFGPGTRLTVL.

This clone was counted only a few times. The chain recombines TRBV10-3 with TRBJ1-6; 8 nucleotides align to TRBD1. The CDR3 is 14 residues long. Germline V gene sequence: CDR1 ENHRY, CDR2 SYGVKD. V lost 2 bases to trimming and J lost 7 bases; unmatched junction nucleotides: 1. The CDR3 sequence: CAISEQGANSPLHF. In DNA form, the CDR3 reads TGTGCCATCAGTGAGCAGGGGGCAAATTCACCCCTCCACTTT.

The chain employs TRBV21-1 and TRBJ2-2; the table's D call, TRBD1, was not checked against the DNA. TRBV21-1 is marked as a pseudogene. The CDR3 has 17 amino acids. The CDR3 protein is CASSKEDRGGDTGELFF. The CDR3 nucleotides are TGTGCCAGCAGCAAAGAGGACAGGGGTGGGGACACCGGGGAGCTGTTTTTT.

With respect to this clone: Compared with germline, one end of the junction differs, possibly owing to a read error. The V gene is TRBV11-2, the J gene TRBJ2-3; D is ambiguous. Per germline, CDR1 SGHAT and CDR2 FQNNGV. This CDR3 has 12 amino acids. Here the CDR3 DNA reads TGTGCCAGCAGCGTGGGTCCAGATAAACTCCTTTTT. Translation: CASSVGPDKLLF. Based on the CDR3 plus reference TRBV11-2 and TRBJ2-3, the full variable domain is EAGVAQSPRYKIIEKRQSVAFWCNPISGHATLYWYQQILGQGPKLLIQFQNNGVVDDSQLPKDRFSAERLKGVDSTLKIQPAKLEDSAVYLCASSVGPDKLLFGPGTRLTVL.

V usage is TRBV7-2 and J usage is TRBJ2-7; TRBD2 matches 13 bases. The CDR3 is 14 residues long. Germline trimming cut 5 bases from V and 5 bases from J; bases unmatched to any gene: 3. Germline V gives CDR1 SGHTA, CDR2 FQGNSA. The CDR3 sequence is CASSPGLAGDEQYF. As DNA, the CDR3 is TGTGCCAGCAGCCCTGGACTAGCGGGGGACGAGCAGTACTTC.

This clone came up a few times. The CDR3 sequence: CAWSPGDSPLHF. CDR3 DNA: TGTGCCTGGAGTCCAGGGGATTCACCCCTCCACTTT. The chain combines TRBV30 with TRBJ1-6; TRBD1 might be the D (6 bases). Trimming pared 2 bases from V and 8 bases from J, leaving 7 bases between. The CDR3 runs to 12 residues. CDR1 is GTSNPN and CDR2 is SVGIG in the germline V gene (reference sequence).

The V gene is TRBV9, the J gene TRBJ2-5; D is uncertain. Trimming removed 0 bases at V and 8 bases at J, with 11 bases between. The germline V gene has CDR1 SGDLS and CDR2 YYNGEE. CDR3 length: 13 residues. In DNA, the CDR3 is TGTGCCAGCAGCGTAGGCTTCTACGGTACCCAGTACTTC. Translation gives CASSVGFYGTQYF.

This sequence joins TRBV30 and TRBJ2-5; D might be TRBD2 (6 bases). This CDR3 is 13 amino acids long. CDR1 is GTSNPN, CDR2 SVGIG, per germline (reference sequence). V lost 1 base to trimming and J lost 5 bases, with 11 bases between them. The CDR3 bases are TGTGCCTGGAGTGGGACTATCCCTGAGACCCAGTACTTC. Its protein product is CAWSGTIPETQYF.

V usage is TRBV7-9 and J usage is TRBJ2-2; either TRBD1 or TRBD2 may fit D (5 bases each). CDR1 and CDR2 (germline): SEHNR, FQNEAQ (reference sequence). The CDR3 contains 14 residues. V was pared by 2 bases and J by 6 bases, with 10 bases between. The CDR3 DNA reads as TGTGCCAGCAGCTTACCACAGGAGGCCGGGGAGCTGTTTTTT. Translation: CASSLPQEAGELFF.

The V call is TRBV7-9, the J call TRBJ1-2; D is ambiguous. Germline-derived CDR1 and CDR2 are SEHNR and FQNEAQ (reference sequence). The CDR3 has 15 amino acids. The V end was cut by 1 base, the J end by 8 bases, with 17 bases between. The CDR3 loop is CASSLDYQDRKGYTF. DNA for the CDR3: TGTGCCAGCAGCTTAGACTATCAGGACCGTAAGGGCTACACCTTC. Together with reference TRBV7-9 and TRBJ1-2, the CDR3 gives the full variable domain: DTGVSQNPRHKITKRGQNVTFRCDPISEHNRLYWYRQTLGQGPEFLTYFQNEAQLEKSRLLSDRFSAERPKGSFSTLEIQRTEQGDSAMYLCASSLDYQDRKGYTFGSGTRLTVV.

The CDR3 is CASSLFGTQYF. The CDR3 nucleotides are TGTGCCAGCAGCTTATTCGGTACGCAGTATTTT. The gene calls are TRBV7-9 and TRBJ2-3; no clear D. The CDR3 contains 11 residues. Per the germline V gene, CDR1 is SEHNR and CDR2 is FQNEAQ (reference sequence). Trimming pared 2 bases from V and 8 bases from J, leaving 5 bases between.

V gene TRBV7-9 combines with J gene TRBJ2-1; the D gene is possibly TRBD2 (5 bases). CDR1 is SEHNR and CDR2 is FQNEAQ in the germline V gene (reference sequence). V lost 0 bases to trimming and J lost 10 bases, with 13 bases between them. The CDR3 sequence is 14 residues long. CDR3 DNA: TGTGCCAGCAGCTTAGCGGCAGCGAGGGTAGAGCAGTTCTTC. Its protein is CASSLAAARVEQFF.